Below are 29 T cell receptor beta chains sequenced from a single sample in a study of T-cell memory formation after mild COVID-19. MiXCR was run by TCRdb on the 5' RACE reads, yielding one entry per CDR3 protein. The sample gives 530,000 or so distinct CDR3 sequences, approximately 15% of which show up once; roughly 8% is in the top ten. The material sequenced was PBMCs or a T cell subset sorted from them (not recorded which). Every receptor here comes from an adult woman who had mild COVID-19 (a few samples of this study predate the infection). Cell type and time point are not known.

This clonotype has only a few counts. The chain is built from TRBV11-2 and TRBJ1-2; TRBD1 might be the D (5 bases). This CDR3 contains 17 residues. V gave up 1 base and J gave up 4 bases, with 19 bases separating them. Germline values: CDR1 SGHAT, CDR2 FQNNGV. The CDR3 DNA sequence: TGTGCCAGCAGCTTAGGAGTCAGGGCATCTTTAATCTATGGCTACACCTTC. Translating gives CASSLGVRASLIYGYTF.

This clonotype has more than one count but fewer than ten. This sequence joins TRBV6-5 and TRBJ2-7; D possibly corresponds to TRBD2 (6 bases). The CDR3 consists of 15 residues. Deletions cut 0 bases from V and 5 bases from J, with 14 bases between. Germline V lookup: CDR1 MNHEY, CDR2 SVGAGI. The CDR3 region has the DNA TGTGCCAGCAGTTACTCGAGGGGCGGCGGGGACGAGCAGTACTTC. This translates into CASSYSRGGGDEQYF.

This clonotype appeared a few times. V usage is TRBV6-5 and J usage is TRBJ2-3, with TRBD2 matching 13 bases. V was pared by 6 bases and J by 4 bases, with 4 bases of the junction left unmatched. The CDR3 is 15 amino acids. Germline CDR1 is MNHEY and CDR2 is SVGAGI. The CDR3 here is CASRGTSGKADTQYF. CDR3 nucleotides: TGTGCCAGCAGAGGGACTAGCGGGAAGGCAGATACGCAGTATTTT.

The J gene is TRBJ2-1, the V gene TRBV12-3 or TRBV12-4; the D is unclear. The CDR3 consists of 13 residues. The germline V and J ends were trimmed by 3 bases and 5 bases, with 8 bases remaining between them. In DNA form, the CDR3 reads TGTGCCAGCAGTTTCACCAGCGACAATGAGCAGTTCTTC. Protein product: CASSFTSDNEQFF.

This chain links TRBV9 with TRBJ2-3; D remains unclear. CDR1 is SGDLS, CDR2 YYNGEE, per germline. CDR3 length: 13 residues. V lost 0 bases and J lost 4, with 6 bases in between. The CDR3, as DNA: TGTGCCAGCAGCGTAGATGAGCCAGATACGCAGTATTTT. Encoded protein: CASSVDEPDTQYF.

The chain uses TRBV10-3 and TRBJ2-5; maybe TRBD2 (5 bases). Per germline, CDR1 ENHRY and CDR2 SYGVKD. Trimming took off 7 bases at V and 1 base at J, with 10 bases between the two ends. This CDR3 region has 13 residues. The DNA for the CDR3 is TGTGCCATCAAGCCTAGCCTCCAAGAGACCCAGTACTTC. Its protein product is CAIKPSLQETQYF.

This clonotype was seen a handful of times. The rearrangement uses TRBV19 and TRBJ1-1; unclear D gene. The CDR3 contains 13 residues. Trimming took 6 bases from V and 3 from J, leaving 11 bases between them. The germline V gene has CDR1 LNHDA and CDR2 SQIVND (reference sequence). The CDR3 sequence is CASRILAYTEAFF. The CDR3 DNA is TGTGCCAGTAGAATCCTGGCCTACACTGAAGCTTTCTTT.

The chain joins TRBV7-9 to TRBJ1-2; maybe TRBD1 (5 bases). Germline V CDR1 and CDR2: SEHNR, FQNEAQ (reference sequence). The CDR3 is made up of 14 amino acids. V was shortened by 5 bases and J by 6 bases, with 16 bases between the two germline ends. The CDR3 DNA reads TGTGCCAGCAGCGAAGGAAAGGGGATGCATGGCTACACCTTC. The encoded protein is CASSEGKGMHGYTF. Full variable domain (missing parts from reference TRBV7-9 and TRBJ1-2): DTGVSQNPRHKITKRGQNVTFRCDPISEHNRLYWYRQTLGQGPEFLTYFQNEAQLEKSRLLSDRFSAERPKGSFSTLEIQRTEQGDSAMYLCASSEGKGMHGYTFGSGTRLTVV.

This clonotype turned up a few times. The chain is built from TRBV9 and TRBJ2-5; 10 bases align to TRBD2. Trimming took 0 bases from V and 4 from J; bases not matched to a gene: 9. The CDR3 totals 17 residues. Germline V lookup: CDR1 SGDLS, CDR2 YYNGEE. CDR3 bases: TGTGCCAGCAGCGTAGCAGCGGGGGGGCTGGGTGGAGAGACCCAGTACTTC. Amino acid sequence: CASSVAAGGLGGETQYF.

CDR3 bases: TGTGCCAGCAGTCGTCCGGGACAGGGCTACAATGAGCAGTTCTTC. This translates into CASSRPGQGYNEQFF. This chain joins TRBV12-3 or TRBV12-4 and TRBJ2-1; 9 nucleotides line up with TRBD1. CDR3 length equals 15 residues. Unmatched junction bases numbered 5, after V lost 5 bases and J lost 3 bases.

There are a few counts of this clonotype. CDR3 nucleotide sequence: TGTGCCAGCAGATGGACAGGGATGAGTACGTACGAGCAGTACTTC. Its translation is CASRWTGMSTYEQYF. This rearrangement joins TRBV6-6 to TRBJ2-7; the match to TRBD1 covers 8 bases. With 6 bases clipped from V and 4 bases from J, the junction kept 11 bases outside the gene matches. CDR1 MNHNY and CDR2 SVGAGI come from the germline V gene (reference sequence). This CDR3 has 15 amino acids.

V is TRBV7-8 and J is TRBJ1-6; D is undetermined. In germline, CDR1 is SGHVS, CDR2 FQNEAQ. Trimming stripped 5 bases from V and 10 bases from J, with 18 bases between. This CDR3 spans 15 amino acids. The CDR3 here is CASSVRTPGRSPLHF. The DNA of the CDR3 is TGTGCCAGCAGCGTCCGGACTCCCGGACGCTCACCCCTCCACTTT.

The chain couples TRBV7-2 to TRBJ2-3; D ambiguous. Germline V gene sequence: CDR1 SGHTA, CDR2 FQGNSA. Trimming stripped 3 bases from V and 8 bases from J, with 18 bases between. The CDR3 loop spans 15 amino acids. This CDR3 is CASSFSGETQSTQYF. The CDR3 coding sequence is TGTGCCAGCAGCTTCTCGGGCGAGACACAGAGTACGCAGTATTTT.

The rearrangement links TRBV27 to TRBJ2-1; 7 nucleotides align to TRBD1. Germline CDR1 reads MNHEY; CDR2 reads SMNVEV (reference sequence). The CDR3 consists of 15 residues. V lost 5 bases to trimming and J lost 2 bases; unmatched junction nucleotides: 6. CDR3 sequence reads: CASSIRGNTYNEQFF. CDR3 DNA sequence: TGTGCCAGCAGTATCAGGGGGAATACCTACAATGAGCAGTTCTTC.

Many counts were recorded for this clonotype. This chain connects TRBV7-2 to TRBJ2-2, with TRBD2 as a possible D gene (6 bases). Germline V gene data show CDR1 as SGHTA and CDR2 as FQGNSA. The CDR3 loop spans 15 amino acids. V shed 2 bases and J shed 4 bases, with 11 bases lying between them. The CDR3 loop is CASSLTGGVTGELFF. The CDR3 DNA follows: TGTGCCAGCAGCTTAACCGGCGGGGTCACCGGGGAGCTGTTTTTT.

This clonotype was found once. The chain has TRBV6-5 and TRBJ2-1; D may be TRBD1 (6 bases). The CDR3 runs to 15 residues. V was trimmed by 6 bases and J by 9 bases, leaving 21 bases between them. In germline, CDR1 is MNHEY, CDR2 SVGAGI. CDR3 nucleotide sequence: TGTGCCAGCAGACCCGACAGGTACCTACAGGGTGAGCAGTTCTTC. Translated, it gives CASRPDRYLQGEQFF.

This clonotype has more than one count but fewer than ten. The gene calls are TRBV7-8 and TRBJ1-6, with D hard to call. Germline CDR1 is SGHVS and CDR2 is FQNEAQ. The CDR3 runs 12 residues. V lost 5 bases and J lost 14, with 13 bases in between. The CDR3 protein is CASSPSFGALHF. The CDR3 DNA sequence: TGTGCCAGCAGCCCCAGTTTCGGGGCCCTCCACTTT.

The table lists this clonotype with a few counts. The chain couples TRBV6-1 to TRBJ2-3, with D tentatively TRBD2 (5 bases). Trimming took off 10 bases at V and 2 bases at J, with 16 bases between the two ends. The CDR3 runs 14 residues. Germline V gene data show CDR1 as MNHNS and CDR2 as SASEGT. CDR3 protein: CATQNGENTDTQYF. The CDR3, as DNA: TGTGCCACTCAAAACGGGGAAAACACAGATACGCAGTATTTT.

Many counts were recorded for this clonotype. The CDR3 DNA reads TGCGCCAGCAGCTTGGGACAGGGGAGCACAGATACGCAGTATTTT. It specifies CASSLGQGSTDTQYF. This rearrangement joins TRBV5-1 to TRBJ2-3; 8 bases map to TRBD1. The V gene end was trimmed by 0 bases and the J gene end by 0 bases; junction bases not matched to a gene: 0. The CDR3 is 15 amino acids. The germline V gene has CDR1 SGHRS and CDR2 YFSETQ.

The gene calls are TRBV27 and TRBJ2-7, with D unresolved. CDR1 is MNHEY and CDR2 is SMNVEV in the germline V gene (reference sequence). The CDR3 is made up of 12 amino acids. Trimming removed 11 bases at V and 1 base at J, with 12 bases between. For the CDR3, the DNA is TGTGCCTTATACGACATTTCCTACGAGCAGTACTTC. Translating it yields CALYDISYEQYF.

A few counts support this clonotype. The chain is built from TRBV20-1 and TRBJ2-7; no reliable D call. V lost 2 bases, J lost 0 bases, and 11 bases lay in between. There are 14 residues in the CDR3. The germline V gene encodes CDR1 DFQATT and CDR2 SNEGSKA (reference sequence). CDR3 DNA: TGCAGTGCTAGACCCAAGACCCCCTCCTACGAGCAGTACTTC. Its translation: CSARPKTPSYEQYF.

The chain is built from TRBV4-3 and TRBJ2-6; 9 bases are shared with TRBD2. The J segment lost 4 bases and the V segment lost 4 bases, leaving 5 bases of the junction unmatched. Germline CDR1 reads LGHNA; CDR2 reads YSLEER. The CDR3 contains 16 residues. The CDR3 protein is CASSRQRGAGANVLTF. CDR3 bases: TGCGCCAGCAGCCGCCAGCGGGGGGCGGGGGCCAACGTCCTGACTTTC.

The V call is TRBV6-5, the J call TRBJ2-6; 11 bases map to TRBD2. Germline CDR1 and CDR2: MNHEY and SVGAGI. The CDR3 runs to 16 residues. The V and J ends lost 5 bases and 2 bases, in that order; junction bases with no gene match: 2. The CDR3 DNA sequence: TGTGCCAGCAGTATACTAGCGGGAGCTGGGGCCAACGTCCTGACTTTC. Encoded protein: CASSILAGAGANVLTF.

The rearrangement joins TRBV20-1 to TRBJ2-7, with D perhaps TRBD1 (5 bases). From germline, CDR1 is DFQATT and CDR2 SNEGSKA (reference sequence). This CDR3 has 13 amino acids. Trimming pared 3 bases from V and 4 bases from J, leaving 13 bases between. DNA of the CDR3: TGCAGTGCTAGGGGATTAAGGGGTTACGAGCAGTACTTC. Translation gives CSARGLRGYEQYF.

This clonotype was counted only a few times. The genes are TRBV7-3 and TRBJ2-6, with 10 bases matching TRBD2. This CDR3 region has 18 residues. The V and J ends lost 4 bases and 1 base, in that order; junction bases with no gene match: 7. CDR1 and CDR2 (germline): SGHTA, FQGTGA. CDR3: CASSSSGTSASGANVLTF. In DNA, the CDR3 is TGTGCCAGCAGCTCGTCAGGGACTAGCGCTTCTGGGGCCAACGTCCTGACTTTC.

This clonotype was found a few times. The CDR3 bases are TGTGCCAGTAGTATTTGGTCTTGGGGCCGACCCTACAATGAGCAGTTCTTC. Translation: CASSIWSWGRPYNEQFF. The V and J genes are TRBV19 and TRBJ2-1; perhaps TRBD1 as D (5 bases). V lost 3 bases and J lost 2, with 17 bases in between. CDR1 LNHDA and CDR2 SQIVND come from the germline V gene (reference sequence). The CDR3 runs 17 residues.

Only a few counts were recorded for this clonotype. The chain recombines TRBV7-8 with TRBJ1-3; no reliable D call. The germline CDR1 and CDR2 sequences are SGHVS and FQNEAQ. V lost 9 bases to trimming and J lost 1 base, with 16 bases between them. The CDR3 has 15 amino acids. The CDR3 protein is CARSPLPASGNTIYF. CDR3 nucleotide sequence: TGTGCCAGATCTCCCCTCCCGGCATCTGGAAACACCATATATTTT.

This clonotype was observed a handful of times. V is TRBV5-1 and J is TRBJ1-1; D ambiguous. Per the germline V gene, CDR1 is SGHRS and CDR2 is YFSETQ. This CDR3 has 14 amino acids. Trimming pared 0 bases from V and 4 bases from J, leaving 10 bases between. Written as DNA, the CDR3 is TGCGCCAGCAGCTTGGGGGGTAAGGGCACTGAAGCTTTCTTT. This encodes CASSLGGKGTEAFF.

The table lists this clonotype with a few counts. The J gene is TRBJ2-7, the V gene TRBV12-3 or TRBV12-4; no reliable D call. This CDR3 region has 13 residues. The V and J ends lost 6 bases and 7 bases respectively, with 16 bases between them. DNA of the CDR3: TGTGCCAGCAGCTTTAGCAGGCGAATAGAGCAGTACTTC. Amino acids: CASSFSRRIEQYF.